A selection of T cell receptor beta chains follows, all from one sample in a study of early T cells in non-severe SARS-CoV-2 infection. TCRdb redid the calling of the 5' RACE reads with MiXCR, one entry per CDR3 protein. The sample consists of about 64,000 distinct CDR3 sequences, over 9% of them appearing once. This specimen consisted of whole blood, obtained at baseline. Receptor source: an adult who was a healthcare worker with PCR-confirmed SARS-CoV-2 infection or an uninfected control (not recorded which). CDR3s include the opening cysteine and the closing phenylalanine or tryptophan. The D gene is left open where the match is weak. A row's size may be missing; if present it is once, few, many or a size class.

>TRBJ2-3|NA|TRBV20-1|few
CSSTRGASSTDTQYF
TGCAGTTCCACCAGGGGGGCCTCTAGCACAGATACGCAGTATTTT
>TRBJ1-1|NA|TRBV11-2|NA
CASSLGGDGAFF
TGTGCCAGCAGCTTAGGAGGGGACGGAGCTTTCTTT
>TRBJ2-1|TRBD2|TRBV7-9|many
CASSSRGGLYNEQFF
TGTGCCAGCAGCTCCCGGGGGGGCCTCTACAATGAGCAGTTCTTC
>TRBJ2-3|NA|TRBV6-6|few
CASTKGDRRTDTQYF
TGTGCCAGCACCAAGGGGGACCGCCGCACAGATACGCAGTATTTT
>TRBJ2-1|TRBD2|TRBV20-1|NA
CSAARLAGVHEQFF
TGCAGTGCTGCCCGACTAGCGGGGGTCCATGAGCAGTTCTTC
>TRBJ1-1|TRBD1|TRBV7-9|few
CASSSGTGTEAFF
TGTGCCAGCAGCTCCGGGACAGGGACTGAAGCTTTCTTT
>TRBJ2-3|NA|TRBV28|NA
CASSSGTSLDTQYF
TGTGCCAGCAGCTCCGGGACATCTTTGGATACGCAGTATTTT
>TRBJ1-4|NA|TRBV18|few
CASSQSDVANGLFF
TGTGCCAGCTCACAATCCGATGTAGCGAATGGGCTGTTTTTT
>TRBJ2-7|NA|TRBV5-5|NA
CASSRYGDTDYEQYF
TGTGCCAGCAGCAGGTACGGGGACACGGACTACGAGCAGTACTTC
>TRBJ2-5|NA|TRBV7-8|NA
CASLRFFPQETQYF
TGTGCCAGCCTCAGGTTTTTCCCGCAAGAGACCCAGTACTTC
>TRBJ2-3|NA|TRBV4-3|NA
CASSQEAGWDRINADTQYF
TGCGCCAGCAGCCAAGAGGCAGGTTGGGATCGAATCAACGCAGATACGCAGTATTTT
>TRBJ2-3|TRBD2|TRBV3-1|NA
CASSLSAGGGTDTQYF
TGTGCCAGCAGCTTAAGCGCGGGGGGCGGTACAGATACGCAGTATTTT
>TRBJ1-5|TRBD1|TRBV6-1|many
CASSERGGMDNQPQHF
TGTGCCAGCAGTGAGAGAGGGGGCATGGACAATCAGCCCCAGCATTTT
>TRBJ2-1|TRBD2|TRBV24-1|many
CATSDAGGGRNEQFF
TGTGCCACCAGTGATGCTGGCGGGGGGAGAAATGAGCAGTTCTTC
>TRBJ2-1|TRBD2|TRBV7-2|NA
CASSLGLAGNEQFF
TGTGCCAGCAGCCTAGGACTAGCGGGGAATGAGCAGTTCTTC
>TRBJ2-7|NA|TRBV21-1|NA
CATVRRQGSYEQYF
TGTGCCACCGTTCGTCGACAGGGGTCCTACGAGCAGTACTTC
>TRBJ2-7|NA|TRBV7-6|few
CASSLDPGVAYEQYF
TGTGCCAGCAGCTTAGACCCCGGGGTGGCCTACGAGCAGTACTTC
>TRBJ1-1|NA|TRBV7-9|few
CASSLAWGNTEAFF
TGTGCCAGCAGCTTAGCGTGGGGGAACACTGAAGCTTTCTTT
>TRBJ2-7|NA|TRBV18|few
CASSPGITEEQYF
TGTGCCAGCTCACCGGGTATCACTGAGGAGCAGTACTTC
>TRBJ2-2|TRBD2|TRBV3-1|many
CASSQERRGANTGELFF
TGTGCCAGCAGCCAAGAAAGGCGGGGGGCGAACACCGGGGAGCTGTTTTTT
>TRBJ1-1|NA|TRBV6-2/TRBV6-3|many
CASSRGSGSRMNTEAFF
TGTGCCAGCAGCCGTGGGTCGGGTAGTCGGATGAACACTGAAGCTTTCTTT
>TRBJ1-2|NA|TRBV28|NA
CASTTGRAISNYGYTF
TGTGCCAGCACAACAGGGAGGGCAATAAGTAACTATGGCTACACCTTC
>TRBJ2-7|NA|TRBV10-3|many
CAISESTSADEQYF
TGTGCCATCAGTGAGTCGACGTCCGCTGACGAGCAGTACTTC
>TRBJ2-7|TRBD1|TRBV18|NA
CASSPRGQGYEQYF
TGTGCCAGCTCACCACGGGGACAGGGCTACGAGCAGTACTTC